These T cell receptor beta chains were read from a single sample in a study of glioma-infiltrating T cells. MiXCR, applied by TCRdb to the multiplex PCR reads, yields one record per CDR3 protein. The sample shows 90,000 to 110,000 distinct CDR3 sequences, 20% to 25% of them seen only once. Sample: glioma tissue, nonneoplastic brain tissue, or PBMCs (not recorded which). All receptors derive from a human donor with low-grade glioma or glioblastoma, undergoing nonglioma brain surgery, or in good health (not recorded which). CDR3s include the opening cysteine and the closing phenylalanine or tryptophan. A D gene is named only where the DNA matches it firmly. Size is stated for part of the rows, as once, few or many counts, or as a class when the clone is expanded.

J: TRBJ2-1; D: -; V: TRBV6-6; size: many; DNA: TGTGCCAGCAGTTACTCTGATGAGCAGTTCTTC; CDR3: CASSYSDEQFF
J: TRBJ1-5; D: -; V: TRBV6-2/TRBV6-3; size: many; DNA: TGTGCCAGCAGTTACGATACAGAACGCCATATACATAGCAATCAGCCCCAGCATTTT; CDR3: CASSYDTERHIHSNQPQHF
J: TRBJ2-7; D: -; V: TRBV6-5; size: -; DNA: TGCGCCAGCAATTTCGGCCCGACGGCCTCCTACGGGCAGTACTTC; CDR3: CASNFGPTASYGQYF
J: TRBJ2-3; D: -; V: TRBV12-3/TRBV12-4; size: many; DNA: TGTGCCAGCAGTTTTGCGGGGGCCGGCACAGATACGCAGTATTTT; CDR3: CASSFAGAGTDTQYF
J: TRBJ2-5; D: TRBD2; V: TRBV29-1; size: many; DNA: TGCAGCGTCCTCCGGGCCCCCCCGGGAGGGGGAGAGACCCAGTACTTC; CDR3: CSVLRAPPGGGETQYF
J: TRBJ2-7; D: -; V: TRBV19; size: few; DNA: TGTGCCAGTAGCAGGGGAGCGGGACGCCAAGCCTACGAGCAGTACTTC; CDR3: CASSRGAGRQAYEQYF
J: TRBJ2-1; D: TRBD1; V: TRBV24-1; size: many; DNA: TGTGCCACCAGTGACCCGGGACAGGGCGCAAATGAGCAGTTCTTC; CDR3: CATSDPGQGANEQFF
J: TRBJ1-2; D: TRBD1; V: TRBV28; size: many; DNA: TGTGCCAGCAGTTTCCCGGACAGGGACTATGGCTACACCTTC; CDR3: CASSFPDRDYGYTF
J: TRBJ1-2; D: -; V: TRBV29-1; size: many; DNA: TGCAGCGTTGCAGTGAACTATGGCTACACCTTC; CDR3: CSVAVNYGYTF
J: TRBJ2-1; D: TRBD2; V: TRBV10-3; size: -; DNA: TGTGCCATCAGATCCAAACTAGCGGGAGCCGACAATGAGCAGTTCTTC; CDR3: CAIRSKLAGADNEQFF
J: TRBJ1-5; D: -; V: TRBV6-6; size: -; DNA: TGTGTTAGCAGTTACTCAATAGAACTTAATCAGCCCCAGCATTTT; CDR3: CVSSYSIELNQPQHF
J: TRBJ2-3; D: -; V: TRBV19; size: many; DNA: TGTGCCAGTAGTTCCTCGGGACAGAGAGAGCTAGCGGCACGCACAGATACGCAGTATTTT; CDR3: CASSSSGQRELAARTDTQYF
J: TRBJ2-5; D: TRBD2; V: TRBV6-6; size: -; DNA: TGTGCCAGCAGTTTCATAGCGGGAGGACCCAATAAGGAGACCCAGTACTTC; CDR3: CASSFIAGGPNKETQYF
J: TRBJ1-1; D: TRBD1; V: TRBV20-1; size: many; DNA: TGCAGTGCCCAACCCGGACAGGCGAACACTGAAGCTTTCTTT; CDR3: CSAQPGQANTEAFF